This passage covers 16 T cell receptor beta chains from one sample sequenced in a study of blood T cell repertoires in COVID-19. Produced via immunoSEQ multiplex PCR; TCRdb's table is partial and in-frame only. The table includes 150,000 to 200,000 clones, 85% to 90% detected once. Sequencing was carried out using peripheral blood. These receptors all come from a woman aged 55-75 years with acute or convalescent COVID-19.

There are a few counts of this clone. The chain employs TRBV29-1 and TRBJ1-2; D uncertain. V was trimmed by 3 bases and J by 0 bases, leaving 11 bases between them. The CDR3 is made up of 14 amino acids. Germline CDR1 is SQVTM and CDR2 is ANQGSEA. CDR3 DNA: TGCAGCGTTGAGGGCAGCTGGGCTAACTATGGCTACACCTTC. As protein: CSVEGSWANYGYTF.

The chain couples TRBV27 to TRBJ2-7, with 7 bases matching TRBD1. Germline values: CDR1 MNHEY, CDR2 SMNVEV (reference sequence). Unmatched junction bases numbered 10, after V lost 8 bases and J lost 6 bases. CDR3 length equals 13 residues. The CDR3 nucleotides are TGTGCCAGCTTAGACACAGGGGTGGGCGAGCAGTACGTC. Its protein is CASLDTGVGEQYV.

The chain uses TRBV6-5 and TRBJ2-2; TRBD1 matches at 8 bases. This CDR3 has 16 amino acids. With V trimmed by 4 bases and J by 2 bases, 6 bases remained unmatched. Per germline, CDR1 MNHEY and CDR2 SVGAGI. CDR3 loop: CASSLGGQGNTGELFF. In DNA, the CDR3 is TGTGCCAGCAGTTTGGGAGGACAGGGTAACACCGGGGAGCTGTTTTTT.

V and J are TRBV24-1 and TRBJ2-2, with 7 bases aligning to TRBD2. The CDR3 runs 14 residues. Trimming at V came to 10 bases and at J to 7 bases, leaving 11 bases not matched to a gene. Germline V gene sequence: CDR1 KGHDR, CDR2 SFDVKD. CDR3 DNA: TGTGCCACTACCGGGAGGCAGGGAATCGGGGAGCTGTTTTTT. It yields the protein CATTGRQGIGELFF.

As DNA, the CDR3 is TGTGCCAGCAGTCTCGGACAGGAAAAACTGTTTTTT. Translation gives CASSLGQEKLFF. The gene calls are TRBV12-3 or TRBV12-4 and TRBJ1-4; tentative D call: TRBD1 (6 bases). The CDR3 contains 12 residues. V lost 5 bases, J lost 8 bases, and 9 bases lay in between.

CDR3: CASSQRQGRSPLHF. The CDR3 nucleotides are TGTGCCAGCAGCCAGAGACAGGGTAGATCACCCCTCCACTTT. This chain joins TRBV3-1 (or the pseudogene TRBV3-2) and TRBJ1-6; 7 bases align to TRBD1. V lost 3 bases to trimming and J lost 10 bases; unmatched junction nucleotides: 6. Germline V gene sequence: CDR1 LGHDT, CDR2 YNNKEL (reference sequence). The CDR3 runs to 14 residues.

This clone was observed a handful of times. The rearrangement joins TRBV15 to TRBJ2-5; D is possibly TRBD2 (5 bases). The germline gives CDR1 LNHNV, CDR2 YYDKDF (reference sequence). This CDR3 region has 14 residues. V was trimmed by 3 bases and J by 5 bases, leaving 13 bases between them. The CDR3 coding sequence is TGTGCCACCAGCAGTCCCTTAACGGGGGAGACCCAGTACTTC. This codes for CATSSPLTGETQYF. The full variable domain, completed using reference TRBV15 and TRBJ2-5, is DAMVIQNPRYQVTQFGKPVTLSCSQTLNHNVMYWYQQKSSQAPKLLFHYYDKDFNNEADTPDNFQSRRPNTSFCFLDIRSPGLGDTAMYLCATSSPLTGETQYFGPGTRLLVL.

V is TRBV7-3 and J is TRBJ1-1; D unresolved. V shed 4 bases and J shed 5 bases, with 11 bases lying between them. The germline V gene has CDR1 SGHTA and CDR2 FQGTGA. The CDR3 spans 13 residues. The CDR3 loop reads CASSSGVTTEAFF. The CDR3 DNA reads as TGTGCCAGCAGCTCCGGGGTAACGACTGAAGCTTTCTTT.

This rearrangement joins TRBV18 to TRBJ2-1, with D perhaps TRBD2 (5 bases). The germline V and J ends were trimmed by 6 bases and 2 bases, with 5 bases remaining between them. Germline lookup yields CDR1 KGHSH and CDR2 LQKENI. This CDR3 has 12 amino acids. CDR3 sequence reads: CASSGAYNEQFF. The CDR3, as DNA: TGTGCCAGCTCGGGAGCCTACAATGAGCAGTTCTTC.

The chain couples TRBV7-8 to TRBJ1-4, with 8 bases that match TRBD1. Germline trimming cut 5 bases from V and 8 bases from J; bases unmatched to any gene: 10. The CDR3 has 15 amino acids. Germline V lookup: CDR1 SGHVS, CDR2 FQNEAQ. The CDR3 is CASSINRGLGEKLFF. The CDR3 nucleotides read TGTGCCAGCAGCATCAACAGGGGGTTGGGGGAAAAACTGTTTTTT.

The CDR3 reads CASSPTPTGNTIYF. The CDR3 bases are TGTGCCAGCAGCCCCACCCCGACAGGGAACACCATATATTTT. This chain connects TRBV27 to TRBJ1-3, with 7 nucleotides matching TRBD1. Trimming took 6 bases from V and 7 from J; bases not matched to a gene: 9. The CDR3 is made up of 14 amino acids. Germline V gene sequence: CDR1 MNHEY, CDR2 SMNVEV (reference sequence).

This chain links TRBV5-1 with TRBJ2-3; 8 nucleotides align to TRBD1. The ends lost 4 bases at V and 1 base at J; junction bases unmatched: 5. The germline CDR1 and CDR2 sequences are SGHRS and YFSETQ. The CDR3 covers 15 residues. CDR3 loop: CASSPGQGGTDTQYF. The CDR3 nucleotides read TGCGCCAGCAGCCCCGGACAGGGAGGCACAGATACGCAGTATTTT.

The rearrangement links TRBV6-2 or TRBV6-3 to TRBJ1-5; 12 bases agree with TRBD1. Looked up from germline, CDR1 is MNHEY and CDR2 is SVGEGT. There are 14 residues in the CDR3. The junction had 3 bases not matched to a gene; V was cut back by 6 bases and J by 6 bases. The CDR3: CASSGTGGIQPQHF. The CDR3 nucleotides read TGTGCCAGCAGCGGGACAGGGGGCATTCAGCCCCAGCATTTT.

In its sample, this clone was seen a few times. This sequence joins TRBV15 and TRBJ1-1; 7 nucleotides agree with TRBD1. V shed 11 bases, J shed 4 bases, and the junction held 10 bases outside the gene matches. The germline CDR1 and CDR2 sequences are LNHNV and YYDKDF (reference sequence). CDR3 length: 13 amino acids. The CDR3 nucleotides are TGTGCCGCCTCCGGGGCAGGGGGCACTGAAGCTTTCTTT. This sequence encodes CAASGAGGTEAFF.

The chain carries TRBV28 and TRBJ2-1; TRBD1 matches at 7 bases. CDR1 is MDHEN, CDR2 SYDVKM, per germline. J was trimmed by 9 bases and V by 6 bases; bases with no gene match: 11. The CDR3 extends over 14 amino acids. DNA for the CDR3: TGTGCCAGCAGGGCCACAGGGGTGCGGGTTGAGCAGTTCTTC. This sequence encodes CASRATGVRVEQFF.

V and J are TRBV11-3 and TRBJ2-6; TRBD2 is a possible D gene (5 bases). Per germline, CDR1 SGHNT and CDR2 YENEEA. Trimming removed 2 bases from V and 4 bases from J, with 15 bases in between. The CDR3 has 17 residues. In nucleotides, the CDR3 is TGTGCCAGCAGCTTATCTTCGCGCGGGTCCGGGGCCAACGTCCTGACTTTC. This codes for CASSLSSRGSGANVLTF.